This T cell receptor beta chain derives from a study of human T cells and chemical hapten exposure. Germline lookup yields CDR1 SGHTA and CDR2 FQGNSA. The V gene lost 2 bases and the J gene lost 3 bases, with 20 bases spanning the gap. This CDR3 is built from 17 residues. Time point meaning: pre-sensitization, week 0. Stated treatment: therapeutic diphenylcyclopropenone sensitization with weekly scalp DPC. The donor pool consisted of alopecia patients aged 18 to 70 years, considered suitable for DPC. This clonotype has ten or more counts. TCRdb passed the RACE reads through MiXCR, listing each CDR3 protein once. Found here are about 300,000 distinct CDR3 sequences, approximately 5% of them singletons; the top ten hold around 8.6%.

This TCR was sampled from a woman aged 18-30 years with alopecia areata. Some clones in this sample may be carry-over from other donors' samples. The rearrangement joins TRBV7-2 to TRBJ2-7; D possibly uses TRBD1 or TRBD2 (5 bases each). The specimen comprised whole blood, sampled in connection with sensitization to the hapten diphenylcyclopropenone (DPC). The CDR3, as DNA: TGTGCCAGCAGCTTACCTGCTAGGGGAGCGTACAACTACGAGCAGTACTTC. It yields the protein CASSLPARGAYNYEQYF.